These T cell receptor beta chains were read from a single sample in a study of control samples from healthy donors and cancer patients. Method: immunoSEQ multiplex PCR; TCRdb's copy keeps in-frame clones and lacks some. The data hold 140,000 or so clones, with 85% to 95% observed a single time. Sequenced input: PBMCs. These receptors were obtained from a man in his 60s with colorectal cancer. CDR3s include the opening cysteine and the closing phenylalanine or tryptophan. D genes are given only for firm matches. Clone size is shown for a subset of rows, as once, few, many or a class of expanded clone.

D	V	size	J	length	CDR3	DNA
NA	TRBV19	NA	TRBJ1-2	12	CASFGTNYGYTF	TGTGCCAGTTTCGGAACAAACTATGGCTACACCTTC
NA	TRBV29-1	NA	TRBJ1-1	15	CSGSLLGSRNTEAFF	TGCAGCGGGAGTCTTCTGGGGTCTCGAAACACTGAAGCTTTCTTT
TRBD1	TRBV7-2	NA	TRBJ1-6	14	CASSSTGYNSPLHF	TGTGCCAGCAGCTCGACAGGGTACAATTCACCCCTCCACTTT
TRBD2	TRBV6-5	NA	TRBJ2-7	15	CASSHTSGGAQEQYF	TGTGCCAGCAGCCACACGAGCGGGGGGGCGCAGGAGCAGTACTTC
TRBD1	TRBV12-3/TRBV12-4	NA	TRBJ1-4	13	CASSRAGGEKLFF	TGTGCCAGCAGTAGGGCAGGGGGTGAAAAACTGTTTTTT
NA	TRBV18	NA	TRBJ1-2	15	CASSPPRGSNYGYTF	TGTGCCAGCTCACCCCCCCGCGGCTCTAACTATGGCTACACCTTC
TRBD1	TRBV5-1	NA	TRBJ2-3	17	CASSLGQGFVGTDTQYF	TGCGCCAGCAGCTTAGGACAGGGGTTTGTGGGCACAGATACGCAGTATTTT
NA	TRBV2	once	TRBJ2-2	13	CASSEKRTGELFF	TGTGCCAGCAGTGAAAAAAGGACCGGGGAGCTGTTTTTT
NA	TRBV7-2	NA	TRBJ1-6	15	CASSPEVRGSSPLHF	TGTGCCAGCAGCCCCGAGGTCCGGGGCAGTTCACCCCTCCACTTT
NA	TRBV30	few	TRBJ2-1	14	CACFGGFSYNEQFF	TGTGCCTGCTTCGGGGGTTTCTCCTACAATGAGCAGTTCTTC
NA	TRBV14	NA	TRBJ2-2	13	CASSQGNTGELFF	TGTGCCAGCAGCCAAGGAAACACCGGGGAGCTGTTTTTT
NA	TRBV11-3	NA	TRBJ2-5	17	CASSLGDHSSNIETQYF	TGTGCCAGCAGCTTGGGGGATCATTCAAGCAATATAGAGACCCAGTACTTC
NA	TRBV7-9	NA	TRBJ2-7	17	CASSLDRWGTPSYEQYF	TGTGCCAGCAGCTTAGATCGGTGGGGGACACCATCCTACGAGCAGTACTTC
TRBD1	TRBV2	NA	TRBJ1-4	16	CASTPDRLGANEKLFF	TGTGCCAGCACCCCGGACAGGTTGGGGGCTAATGAAAAACTGTTTTTT
NA	TRBV6-5	NA	TRBJ1-1	14	CASSFGRLNTEAFF	TGTGCCAGCAGTTTCGGACGGCTGAACACTGAAGCTTTCTTT
TRBD2	TRBV7-2	NA	TRBJ2-3	15	CASIPRGVRTDTQYF	TGTGCCAGCATCCCTCGGGGGGTTCGCACAGATACGCAGTATTTT
NA	TRBV2	NA	TRBJ1-4	15	CASSVGRATNEKLFF	TGTGCCAGCAGTGTGGGGCGCGCAACTAATGAAAAACTGTTTTTT
NA	TRBV6-5	NA	TRBJ1-1	14	CASSYTRAGEIAFF	TGTGCCAGCAGTTACACCAGGGCAGGGGAGATAGCTTTCTTT